The following is a T cell receptor (beta chain) sequence with its context. In this sample, this clone turned up once. Its antigen remains unidentified. No base-level quality is on record; no much larger clone is a single base apart. The immunoSEQ Assay, a bias-controlled multiplex PCR, was used to amplify TCRbeta CDR3 regions from genomic DNA. The original methods were these. The number of nucleated cells in each sample was estimated from the amplification of reference gene primers within the assay. To quantify the absolute abundance of each unique TCRbeta CDR3 rearrangement, sequence reads were collapsed and filtered. Productive Simpson clonality was computed per sample as the square root of Simpson's diversity index over productive rearrangements. TCRdb carries this immuneACCESS record with in-frame sequences only. Its versions omit some clonotypes, under half of them owing to an unresolved V gene in the studies checked, with the rest unexplained. The DNA gave D and trimming, while V, J and clone size come from that table. This sample comprises about 500,000 clones, 85% to 90% of them detected only once. Approximately 0.9% of the sample goes to the ten largest clones.

This sample was included in a study of blood T cell repertoires in COVID-19 (dated by TCRdb to about 2020). Study-wide context: The collaborator samples originated in the United States, Italy and Spain and spanned the acute and convalescent phases of COVID-19. The repertoires were released in a freely available public database meant as a resource for research on the immune response to SARS-CoV-2. The material from the prospective study consisted of cDNA or gDNA derived from T cells, B-cell-depleted T cells, or PBMCs. Where available, HLA class I and class II types were obtained from metadata supplied by the sample provider rather than from assay-based typing. The samples were drawn from two sources: the first 160 participants of the ongoing ImmuneRACE study, and 1,200 or so subjects contributed by 6 global collaborators. Subjects who had been exposed to COVID-19, were actively infected with it, or had recovered from it provided the deeply sampled blood TCRbeta repertoires that made up the dataset. Nearly every sample came with metadata listing a de-identified subject ID, COVID-19 status, age in years and sex.

The CDR3 has 15 amino acids, counting the end cysteine and phenylalanine. Only the CDR3 region is kept as DNA, spanning 45 bases read in frame from base 1. Unmatched junction bases come to 5, with V trimmed by 1 base and J by 8 bases. The germline V gene (reference sequence) provides CDR1 LNHNV and CDR2 YYDKDF. Findings and caveats that apply to the study as a whole: The quantity of clinical and demographic metadata differed by source and by participant and was supplied without curation.

In Seattle, one collaborating source enrolled patients while the infection was active and tracked those patients longitudinally over the course of disease. Collaborating institutions collected whole blood in K2EDTA tubes following their own protocols. For TCRbeta analysis, collaborators shipped samples as frozen whole blood, isolated PBMCs, or DNA extracted from either of those sample types. Sequencing was carried out using peripheral blood. The chain couples TRBV15 to TRBJ1-4, and TRBD1 matches 9 of the central bases. This TCR came from a man in his late teens or twenties with COVID-19, enrolled during active disease. This receptor carries the CDR3 CATSRGQGVGEKLFF. The sequenced DNA: TGTGCCACCAGCAGAGGACAGGGGGTAGGAGAAAAACTGTTTTTT.